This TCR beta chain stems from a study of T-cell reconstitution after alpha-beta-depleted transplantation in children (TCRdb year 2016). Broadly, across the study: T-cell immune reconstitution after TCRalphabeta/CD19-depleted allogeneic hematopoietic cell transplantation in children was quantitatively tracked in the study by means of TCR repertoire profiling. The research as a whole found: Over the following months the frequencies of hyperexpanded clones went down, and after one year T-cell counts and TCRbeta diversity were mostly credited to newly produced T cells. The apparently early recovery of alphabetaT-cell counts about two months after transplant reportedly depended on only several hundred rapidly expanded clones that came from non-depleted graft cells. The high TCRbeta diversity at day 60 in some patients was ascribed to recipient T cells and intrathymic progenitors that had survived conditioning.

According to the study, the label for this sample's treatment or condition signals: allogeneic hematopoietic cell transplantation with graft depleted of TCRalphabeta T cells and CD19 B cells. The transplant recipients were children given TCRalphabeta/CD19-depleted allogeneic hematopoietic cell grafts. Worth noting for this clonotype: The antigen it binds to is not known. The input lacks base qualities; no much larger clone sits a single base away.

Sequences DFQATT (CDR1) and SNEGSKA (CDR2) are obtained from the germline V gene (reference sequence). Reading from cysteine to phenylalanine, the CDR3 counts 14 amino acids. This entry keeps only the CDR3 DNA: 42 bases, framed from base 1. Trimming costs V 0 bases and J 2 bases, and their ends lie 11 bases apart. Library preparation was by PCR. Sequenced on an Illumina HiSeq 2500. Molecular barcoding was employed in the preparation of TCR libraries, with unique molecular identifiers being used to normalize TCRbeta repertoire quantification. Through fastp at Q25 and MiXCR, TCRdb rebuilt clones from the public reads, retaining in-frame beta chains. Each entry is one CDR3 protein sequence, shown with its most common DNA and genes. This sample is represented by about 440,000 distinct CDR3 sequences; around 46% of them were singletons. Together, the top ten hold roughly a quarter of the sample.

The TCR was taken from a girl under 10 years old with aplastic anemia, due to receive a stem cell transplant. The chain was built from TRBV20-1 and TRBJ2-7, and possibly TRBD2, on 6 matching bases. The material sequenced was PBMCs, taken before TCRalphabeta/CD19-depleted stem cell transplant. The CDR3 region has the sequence CSARERAGTYEQYF. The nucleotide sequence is TGCAGTGCTAGAGAACGTGCGGGAACCTACGAGCAGTACTTC.